This T cell receptor (beta chain) stems from a study of T cell changes during pregnancy in multiple sclerosis. Germline values: CDR1 SEHNR, CDR2 FQNEAQ (reference sequence). CDR3 length: 14 amino acids. V was cut by 5 bases and J by 8 bases, with 16 bases left in between. Sequencing used immunoSEQ multiplex PCR; TCRdb keeps in-frame clones, though not all of them. The repertoire holds under 100,000 clones, with roughly 90% as singletons. The chain carries TRBV7-9 and TRBJ2-4; possibly TRBD1 for D (7 bases). This TCR was sampled from a female donor in good health, enrolled as a control in a pregnancy study. This specimen was peripheral blood, taken in the first trimester of pregnancy. The CDR3 sequence is CASSGGGGLDIQYF. The CDR3 nucleotides read TGTGCCAGCAGCGGAGGGGGCGGGTTAGACATTCAGTACTTC. The entire variable domain, with the rest obtained from reference TRBV7-9 and TRBJ2-4, is as follows: DTGVSQNPRHKITKRGQNVTFRCDPISEHNRLYWYRQTLGQGPEFLTYFQNEAQLEKSRLLSDRFSAERPKGSFSTLEIQRTEQGDSAMYLCASSGGGGLDIQYFGAGTRLSVL.